These 4 T cell receptor beta chains share one sample of origin, sequenced in a study of spatial heterogeneity in lung cancer. Stated time point: sample taken at primary tumor resection. Which antigens these TCRs recognize remains unknown. Study findings and constraints: Higher tumor mutation counts went along with higher counts of expanded intratumoral alpha and beta TCRs.

TCRdb called the 5' RACE reads again in MiXCR, with one record for every CDR3 protein. Among about 240 distinct CDR3 sequences listed, under 4.5% were seen once. Source: lung tumor tissue, taken at surgery. The receptors shown here come from a male donor with early-stage non-small cell lung cancer.

This clonotype is labeled large. This beta chain turned up in a library designed for alpha chains; as an off-target read, its abundance says little. This sequence joins TRBV11-2 and TRBJ2-1; 8 bases line up with TRBD2. V shed 0 bases, J shed 5 bases, and the junction held 3 bases outside the gene matches. This CDR3 comprises 15 residues. The V gene's germline CDR1 is SGHAT and CDR2 FQNNGV. In DNA form, the CDR3 reads TGTGCCAGCAGCTTAGATGGGACTAGTGACAATGAGCAGTTCTTC. Translated, it gives CASSLDGTSDNEQFF.

By sample share, this clonotype is large (0.1 to 1%). Within a library made for alpha chains, this beta chain is off target, and its count is uninformative. This rearrangement joins TRBV28 to TRBJ2-1; the D gene is possibly TRBD1 (8 bases). Per the germline V gene, CDR1 is MDHEN and CDR2 is SYDVKM. The length of the CDR3 is 16 residues. With 5 bases removed from V and 3 bases from J, the gap between germline ends came to 17 bases. The CDR3 is CASSPSYRGGYNEQFF. The DNA of the CDR3 is TGTGCCAGCAGTCCAAGCTACAGGGGGGGCTACAATGAGCAGTTCTTC.

In this sample, this clonotype is medium-sized. This beta chain turned up in a library designed for alpha chains; as an off-target read, its abundance says little. The chain recombines TRBV2 with TRBJ2-1, with D perhaps matching TRBD2 (6 bases). V was shortened by 7 bases and J by 4 bases, with 17 bases between the two germline ends. The CDR3 extends over 15 amino acids. The germline V gene has CDR1 SNHLY and CDR2 FYNNEI. CDR3 sequence (DNA): TGTGCCAGCAATAGACCGTCAGGAGGGTACAATGAGCAGTTCTTC. As protein: CASNRPSGGYNEQFF.

This clonotype qualifies as medium-sized (0.01 to 0.1%). This beta chain is an unintended read in a library built for alpha chains; its size means little. The chain uses TRBV12-3 or TRBV12-4 and TRBJ2-2; maybe TRBD2 (5 bases). The ends were cut back, 3 bases at V and 0 bases at J, with 17 bases in the middle. The CDR3 is made up of 18 amino acids. The chain's CDR3 is CASSFRASPRSNTGELFF. The CDR3 DNA reads as TGTGCCAGCAGTTTCCGCGCTAGCCCCCGATCGAACACCGGGGAGCTGTTTTTT.